The rows below give T cell receptor beta chains drawn from one sample of a study of cytomegalovirus exposure and HLA in healthy donors. Assay: immunoSEQ multiplex PCR; the TCRdb copy retains only in-frame clones and omits some. This table holds roughly 80,000 clones, under 70% found once. Sequencing was carried out using PBMCs. These receptors all stem from a woman in her fifties or sixties in good health and CMV-seropositive. Both conserved end residues are part of each CDR3. A D gene is named only where the DNA matches it firmly. Clone sizes are given selectively: once, few, many, or a class where the clone is expanded.

TRBV7-9	TRBJ1-2	NA	NA	CASSLEQGGYTF	TGTGCCAGCAGCCTTGAGCAGGGGGGCTACACCTTC
TRBV5-5	TRBJ2-5	TRBD2	NA	CASGYTSGQETQYF	TGTGCCAGCGGATACACTAGCGGCCAAGAGACCCAGTACTTC
TRBV7-9	TRBJ2-1	TRBD2	NA	CSSSLDGGAYNEQFF	TGTTCCAGCAGCTTAGACGGGGGGGCCTACAATGAGCAGTTCTTC
TRBV13	TRBJ2-7	TRBD1	NA	CASSLVGGAGNEQYF	TGTGCCAGCAGCTTAGTAGGGGGCGCGGGCAACGAGCAGTACTTC
TRBV15	TRBJ2-1	NA	NA	CATSRDPTIPYEQFF	TGTGCCACCAGCAGAGATCCGACTATCCCTTATGAGCAGTTCTTC
TRBV5-1	TRBJ1-1	NA	NA	CASSADTEAFF	TGCGCCAGCAGCGCGGACACTGAAGCTTTCTTT
TRBV4-1	TRBJ2-1	TRBD1	NA	CASSTPWQGAYSYNEQFF	TGCGCCAGCAGCACGCCGTGGCAGGGGGCCTACTCCTACAATGAGCAGTTCTTC
TRBV7-6	TRBJ2-3	NA	NA	CASSLSQGRDTQYF	TGTGCCAGCAGCTTAAGCCAGGGTAGAGATACGCAGTATTTT
TRBV2	TRBJ2-1	NA	NA	CASSLYNEQFF	TGTGCCAGCAGTCTTTACAATGAGCAGTTCTTC
TRBV19	TRBJ1-1	TRBD1	NA	CASSNRQGPFEAFF	TGTGCCAGTAGTAATCGACAGGGCCCATTTGAAGCTTTCTTT
TRBV2	TRBJ1-5	NA	once	CASSDRAIGNQPQHF	TGTGCCAGCAGTGACAGGGCCATTGGCAATCAGCCCCAGCATTTT
TRBV5-1	TRBJ2-7	NA	NA	CASSLAWPYEQYF	TGCGCCAGCAGCTTGGCCTGGCCCTACGAGCAGTACTTC
TRBV30	TRBJ1-2	NA	few	CAWSVGADYGYTF	TGTGCCTGGAGTGTTGGGGCGGACTATGGCTACACCTTC
TRBV5-1	TRBJ1-3	NA	NA	CASSDSASGNTIYF	TGCGCCAGTTCTGACAGTGCCTCTGGAAACACCATATATTTT
TRBV9	TRBJ1-5	NA	NA	CASSVGGDSNQPQHF	TGTGCCAGCAGCGTAGGGGGGGATAGCAATCAGCCCCAGCATTTT
TRBV4-1	TRBJ1-4	TRBD1	few	CASSQAYEGTATNEKLFF	TGCGCCAGCAGCCAAGCATATGAGGGGACAGCAACTAATGAAAAACTGTTTTTT
TRBV28	TRBJ2-1	TRBD1	NA	CASSSSGGGNYNEQFF	TGTGCCAGCTCCTCGTCAGGGGGCGGGAATTACAATGAGCAGTTCTTC
TRBV5-1	TRBJ1-6	NA	NA	CASSLAGRGVGNSPLHF	TGCGCCAGCAGCTTGGCCGGGAGGGGAGTAGGGAATTCACCCCTCCACTTT
TRBV4-1	TRBJ1-4	TRBD1	NA	CASRRPTGGLGEKLFF	TGCGCCAGCAGACGACCAACAGGGGGATTAGGCGAAAAACTGTTTTTT
TRBV19	TRBJ1-2	NA	NA	CASSLARGYTF	TGTGCCAGTAGTCTCGCCCGGGGCTACACCTTC
TRBV28	TRBJ1-4	TRBD1	NA	CASSLIRDRKRGVVF	TGTGCCAGCAGTTTAATCCGGGACAGAAAGCGCGGGGTGGTCTTT
TRBV10-2	TRBJ2-1	NA	NA	CASSIRGQPEFF	TGCGCCAGCAGTATACGGGGTCAGCCAGAGTTCTTC
TRBV7-3	TRBJ1-1	TRBD1	NA	CASSSTGPGQGMVTEAFF	TGTGCCAGCAGCTCTACGGGTCCGGGACAGGGAATGGTGACTGAAGCTTTCTTT
TRBV6-1	TRBJ1-1	NA	NA	CASRVEFMNTEAFF	TGTGCCAGCAGGGTAGAATTCATGAACACTGAAGCTTTCTTT
TRBV6-1	TRBJ2-2	TRBD2	few	CASSGGLGSTGELFF	TGTGCCAGCAGCGGTGGACTAGGATCCACCGGGGAGCTGTTTTTT
TRBV5-1	TRBJ1-4	NA	NA	CASSPGGRANEKLFF	TGCGCCAGCAGCCCTGGTGGCAGGGCAAATGAAAAACTGTTTTTT
TRBV9	TRBJ2-1	NA	NA	CASSVSSPLNEQFF	TGTGCCAGCAGCGTATCCTCCCCTCTCAATGAGCAGTTCTTC